The clone carrying this TCR beta chain was found a few times. The antigen remains unidentified. Treatment indicated: some 20 received Ad26.COV2.S at low or high dose, single or two shots; 5 received placebo; per-sample allocation not given. Material that was analyzed had been drawn on day 63 after the first vaccine or placebo injection. This adult donor, from Boston, was 18-55 years old. This entry belongs to a study of Ad26.COV2.S vaccination and SARS-CoV-2 variants. Study in general: Donor had been placed in the Ad26.COV2.S arm of the COV1001 trial. Ad26.COV2.S, an intramuscular injection, was given once or twice 56 days apart.

Study results and caveats: In TCR breadth and depth analyses, total T cell responses may have been underestimated.

V was clipped by 6 bases and J by 1 base; unmatched bases: 6. This CDR3 spans 15 amino acids. Germline V lookup: CDR1 ENHRY, CDR2 SYGVKD. Repertoires were generated with immunoSEQ multiplex PCR, while TCRdb's copy carries only in-frame clones and drops some. Of approximately 360,000 clones in the sample, under 90% are singletons; the top ten hold around 7%. The chain is built from TRBV10-3 and TRBJ2-3, with 8 bases that match TRBD2. The TCR originated in a person aged 18-65 years who received the Ad26.COV2.S COVID-19 vaccine or a placebo. Sequenced here: peripheral blood, sampled in a trial of Ad26.COV2.S vaccine versus placebo. The CDR3 reads CAIRTSGGGTDTQYF. For the CDR3, the DNA is TGTGCCATCAGGACGAGCGGGGGCGGCACAGATACGCAGTATTTT.